This T cell receptor (beta chain) was sequenced in a study of glioma-infiltrating T cells. The study's findings and limits: Gliomas, especially low-grade, showed above-expected tissue-blood divergence; non-neoplastic patients showed below. Very few CDR3 sequences were shared between tissue and blood.

Germline V lookup: CDR1 SGHRS, CDR2 YFSETQ. The germline V and J ends were trimmed by 2 bases and 4 bases, with 13 bases remaining between them. There are 14 residues in the CDR3. As for this clonotype: Its matching antigen is unknown.

Amplification of TCR alpha and beta CDR3 regions from RNA used iRepertoire nested multiplex PCR. Tissue mRNA or PBMC total RNA, roughly 95-400 ng, went into one-step reverse transcription and amplification. TCRdb re-called the multiplex PCR reads with MiXCR, one entry per CDR3 protein. Among about 140,000 distinct CDR3 sequences listed, approximately 40% were seen once. The rearrangement joins TRBV5-1 to TRBJ2-7; maybe TRBD2 (6 bases). This sequence originates from a human donor with low-grade glioma or glioblastoma, undergoing nonglioma brain surgery, or in good health (not recorded which). Sequencing was performed on glioma tissue, nonneoplastic brain tissue, or PBMCs (not recorded which). The CDR3 here is CASSLGRDSYEQYF. DNA for the CDR3: TGCGCCAGCAGCTTAGGCAGGGACTCATACGAGCAGTACTTC.